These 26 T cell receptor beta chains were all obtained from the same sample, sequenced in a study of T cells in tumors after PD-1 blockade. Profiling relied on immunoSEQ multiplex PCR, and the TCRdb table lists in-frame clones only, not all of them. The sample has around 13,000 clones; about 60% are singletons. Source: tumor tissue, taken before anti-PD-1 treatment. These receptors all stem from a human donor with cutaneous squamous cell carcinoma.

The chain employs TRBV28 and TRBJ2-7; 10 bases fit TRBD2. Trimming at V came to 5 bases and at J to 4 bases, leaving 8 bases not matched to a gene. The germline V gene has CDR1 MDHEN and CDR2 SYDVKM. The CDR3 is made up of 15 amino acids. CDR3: CASSPKAGGPYEQYF. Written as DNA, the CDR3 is TGTGCCAGCAGTCCAAAAGCGGGAGGGCCGTACGAGCAGTACTTC.

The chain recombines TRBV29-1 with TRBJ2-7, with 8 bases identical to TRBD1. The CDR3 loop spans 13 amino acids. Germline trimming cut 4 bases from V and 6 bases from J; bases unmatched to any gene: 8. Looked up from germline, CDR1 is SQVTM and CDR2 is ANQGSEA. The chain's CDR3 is CSVVLSGGGEQYF. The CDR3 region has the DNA TGCAGCGTTGTTCTGTCAGGGGGCGGCGAGCAGTACTTC.

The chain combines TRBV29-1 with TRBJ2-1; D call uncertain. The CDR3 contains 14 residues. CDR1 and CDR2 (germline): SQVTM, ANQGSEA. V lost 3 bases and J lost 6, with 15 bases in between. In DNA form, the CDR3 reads TGCAGCGTTGATTCGCTCCTAGTGGGCAATGAGCAGTTCTTC. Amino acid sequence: CSVDSLLVGNEQFF.

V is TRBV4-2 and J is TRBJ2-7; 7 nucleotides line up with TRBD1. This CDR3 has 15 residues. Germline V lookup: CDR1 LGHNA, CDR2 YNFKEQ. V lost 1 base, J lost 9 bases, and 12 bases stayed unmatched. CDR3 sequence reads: CASSQGRRGLRVQYF. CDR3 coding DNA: TGTGCCAGCAGCCAAGGGAGAAGGGGGCTACGAGTGCAGTACTTC.

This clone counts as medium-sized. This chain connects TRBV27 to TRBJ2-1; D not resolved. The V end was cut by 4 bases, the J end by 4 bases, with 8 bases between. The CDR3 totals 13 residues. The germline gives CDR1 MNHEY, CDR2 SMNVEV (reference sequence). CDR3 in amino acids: CASSSEPYNEQFF. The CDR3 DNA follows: TGTGCCAGCAGTTCAGAGCCTTACAATGAGCAGTTCTTC.

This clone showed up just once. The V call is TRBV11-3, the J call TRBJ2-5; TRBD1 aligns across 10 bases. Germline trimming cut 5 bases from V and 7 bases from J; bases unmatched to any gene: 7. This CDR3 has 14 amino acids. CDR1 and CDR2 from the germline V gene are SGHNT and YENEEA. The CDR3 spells CASSRPGTGATQYF. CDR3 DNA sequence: TGTGCCAGCAGCCGGCCCGGGACAGGGGCGACCCAGTACTTC.

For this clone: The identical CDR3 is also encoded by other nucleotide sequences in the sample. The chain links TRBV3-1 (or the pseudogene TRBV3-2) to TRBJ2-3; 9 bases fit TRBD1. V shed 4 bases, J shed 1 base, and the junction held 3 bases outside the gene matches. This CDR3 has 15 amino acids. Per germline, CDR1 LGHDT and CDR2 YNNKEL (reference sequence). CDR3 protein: CASSRGQGRTDTQYF. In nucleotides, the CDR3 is TGTGCCAGCAGCCGGGGACAGGGCCGCACAGATACGCAGTATTTT.

The chain's CDR3 is CASGDRGRDEQFF. DNA for the CDR3: TGTGCCAGCGGGGACAGGGGGCGGGATGAGCAGTTCTTC. The gene calls are TRBV13 and TRBJ2-1, with TRBD1 identical over 12 bases. This CDR3 is built from 13 residues. The V segment lost 8 bases and the J segment 8 bases; nucleotides outside the gene matches: 4. The germline V gene encodes CDR1 PRHDT and CDR2 FYEKMQ (reference sequence).

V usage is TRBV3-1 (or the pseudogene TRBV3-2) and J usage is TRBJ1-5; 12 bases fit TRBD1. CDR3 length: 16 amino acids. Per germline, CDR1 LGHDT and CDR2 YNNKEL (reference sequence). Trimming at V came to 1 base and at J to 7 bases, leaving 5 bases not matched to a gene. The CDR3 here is CASSQAGQGARQPQHF. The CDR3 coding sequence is TGTGCCAGCAGCCAAGCGGGACAGGGGGCTCGGCAGCCCCAGCATTTT.

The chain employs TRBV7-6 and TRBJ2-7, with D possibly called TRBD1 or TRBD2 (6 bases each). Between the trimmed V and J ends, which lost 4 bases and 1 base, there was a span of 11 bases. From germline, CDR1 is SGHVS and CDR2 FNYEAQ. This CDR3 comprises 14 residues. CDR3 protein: CASSWGASSYEQYF. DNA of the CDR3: TGTGCCAGCAGCTGGGGGGCTTCGTCCTACGAGCAGTACTTC.

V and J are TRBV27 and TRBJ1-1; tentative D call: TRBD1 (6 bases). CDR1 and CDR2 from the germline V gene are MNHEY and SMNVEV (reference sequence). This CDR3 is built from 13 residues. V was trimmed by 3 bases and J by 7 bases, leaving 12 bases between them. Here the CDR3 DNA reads TGTGCCAGCAGTTTTTCAGGGGAGTATGAAGCTTTCTTT. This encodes CASSFSGEYEAFF.

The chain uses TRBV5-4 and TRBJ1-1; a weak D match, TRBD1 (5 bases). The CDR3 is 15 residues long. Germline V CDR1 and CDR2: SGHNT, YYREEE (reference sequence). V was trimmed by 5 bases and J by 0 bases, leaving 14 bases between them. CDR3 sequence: CASRGGGEMNTEAFF. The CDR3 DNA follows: TGTGCCAGCAGGGGTGGGGGGGAGATGAACACTGAAGCTTTCTTT.

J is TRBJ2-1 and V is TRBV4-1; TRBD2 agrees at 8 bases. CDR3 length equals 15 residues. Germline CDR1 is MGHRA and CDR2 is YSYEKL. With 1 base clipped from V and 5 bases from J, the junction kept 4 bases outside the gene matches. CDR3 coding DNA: TGCGCCAGCAGCCAAGCTAGCGGGCCGAACAATGAGCAGTTCTTC. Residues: CASSQASGPNNEQFF.

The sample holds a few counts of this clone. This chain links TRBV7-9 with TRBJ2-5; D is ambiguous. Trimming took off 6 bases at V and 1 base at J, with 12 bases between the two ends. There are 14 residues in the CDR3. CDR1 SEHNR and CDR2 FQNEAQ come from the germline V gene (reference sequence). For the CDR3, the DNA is TGTGCCAGCAGGCCGAAAAGATCCCAAGAGACCCAGTACTTC. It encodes CASRPKRSQETQYF.

Here the CDR3 DNA reads TGCGCCAGCAGCTTGGCCGGACAGCCGCATGAAGCTTTCTTT. This translates into CASSLAGQPHEAFF. The J gene is TRBJ1-1, the V gene TRBV5-1; maybe TRBD1 (6 bases). Trimming stripped 0 bases from V and 7 bases from J, with 13 bases between. The CDR3 is made up of 14 amino acids. The germline V gene encodes CDR1 SGHRS and CDR2 YFSETQ.

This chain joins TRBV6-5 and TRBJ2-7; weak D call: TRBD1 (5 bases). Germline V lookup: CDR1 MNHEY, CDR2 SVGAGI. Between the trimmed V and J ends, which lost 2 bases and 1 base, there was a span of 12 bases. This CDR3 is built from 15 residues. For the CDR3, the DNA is TGTGCCAGCAGTTACCAAACGACAGTATCCTACGAGCAGTACTTC. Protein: CASSYQTTVSYEQYF.

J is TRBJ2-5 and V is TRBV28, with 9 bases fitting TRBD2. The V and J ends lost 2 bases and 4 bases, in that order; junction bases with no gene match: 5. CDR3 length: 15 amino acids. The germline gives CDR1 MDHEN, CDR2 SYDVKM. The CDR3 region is CASSLAGGPPETQYF. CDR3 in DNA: TGTGCCAGCAGTTTAGCGGGAGGGCCCCCAGAGACCCAGTACTTC.

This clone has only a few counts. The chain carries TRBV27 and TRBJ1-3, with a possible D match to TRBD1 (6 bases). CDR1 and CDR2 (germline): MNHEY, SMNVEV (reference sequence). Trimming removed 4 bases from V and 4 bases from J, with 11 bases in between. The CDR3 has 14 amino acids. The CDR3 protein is CASSSGAGGNTIYF. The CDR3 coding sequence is TGTGCCAGCAGTTCAGGGGCGGGAGGAAACACCATATATTTT.

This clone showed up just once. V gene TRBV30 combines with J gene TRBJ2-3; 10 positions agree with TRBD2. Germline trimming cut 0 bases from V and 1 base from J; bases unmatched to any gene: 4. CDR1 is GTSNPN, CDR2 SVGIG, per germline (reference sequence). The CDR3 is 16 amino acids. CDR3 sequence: CAWSVALAGGTDTQYF. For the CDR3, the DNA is TGTGCCTGGAGTGTAGCGCTAGCGGGGGGCACAGATACGCAGTATTTT.

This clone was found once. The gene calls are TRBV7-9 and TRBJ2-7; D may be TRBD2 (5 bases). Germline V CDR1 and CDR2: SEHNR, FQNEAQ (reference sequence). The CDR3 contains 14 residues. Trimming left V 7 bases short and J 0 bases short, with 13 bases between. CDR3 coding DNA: TGTGCCAGCACGCGGAGTGGGAGCTCCTACGAGCAGTACTTC. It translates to CASTRSGSSYEQYF.

The CDR3 coding sequence is TGTGCCAGCACCCTAGGGGGAGGTGGTACTGAAGCTTTCTTT. It specifies CASTLGGGGTEAFF. The J gene is TRBJ1-1, the V gene TRBV28, with TRBD1 as a possible D gene (6 bases). The CDR3 extends over 14 amino acids. The V gene lost 7 bases and the J gene lost 5 bases, with 17 bases spanning the gap. Germline V gene lookup returns CDR1 MDHEN and CDR2 SYDVKM. Full variable domain (missing parts from reference TRBV28 and TRBJ1-1): DVKVTQSSRYLVKRTGEKVFLECVQDMDHENMFWYRQDPGLGLRLIYFSYDVKMKEKGDIPEGYSVSREKKERFSLILESASTNQTSMYLCASTLGGGGTEAFFGQGTRLTVV.

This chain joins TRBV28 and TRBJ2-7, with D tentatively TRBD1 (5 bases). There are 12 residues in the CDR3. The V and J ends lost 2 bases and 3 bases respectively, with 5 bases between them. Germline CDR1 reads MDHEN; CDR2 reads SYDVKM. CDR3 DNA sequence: TGTGCCAGCAGTTTACAGGGCTACGAGCAGTACTTC. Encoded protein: CASSLQGYEQYF.

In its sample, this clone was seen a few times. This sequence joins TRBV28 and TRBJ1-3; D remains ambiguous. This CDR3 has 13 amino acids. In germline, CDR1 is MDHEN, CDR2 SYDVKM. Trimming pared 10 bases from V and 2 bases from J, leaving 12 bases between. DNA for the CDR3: TGTGCCACGGCGAGGCAGACTGGAAACACCATATATTTT. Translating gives CATARQTGNTIYF.

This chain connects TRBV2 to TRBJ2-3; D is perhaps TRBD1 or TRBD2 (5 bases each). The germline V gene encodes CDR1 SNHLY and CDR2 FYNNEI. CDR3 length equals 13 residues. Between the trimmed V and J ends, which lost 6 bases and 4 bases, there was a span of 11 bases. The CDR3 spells CASSEGYSDTQYF. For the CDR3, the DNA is TGTGCCAGCAGCGAGGGGTATTCAGATACGCAGTATTTT.

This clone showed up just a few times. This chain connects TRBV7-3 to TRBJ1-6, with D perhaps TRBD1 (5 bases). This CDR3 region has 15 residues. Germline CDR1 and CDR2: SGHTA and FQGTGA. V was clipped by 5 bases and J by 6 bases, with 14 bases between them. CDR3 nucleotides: TGTGCCAGCAGCCGATCGGGGCAGTCTAATTCACCCCTCCACTTT. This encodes CASSRSGQSNSPLHF. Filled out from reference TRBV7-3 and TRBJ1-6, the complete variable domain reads GAGVSQTPSNKVTEKGKYVELRCDPISGHTALYWYRQSLGQGPEFLIYFQGTGAADDSGLPNDRFFAVRPEGSVSTLKIQRTERGDSAVYLCASSRSGQSNSPLHFGNGTRLTVT.

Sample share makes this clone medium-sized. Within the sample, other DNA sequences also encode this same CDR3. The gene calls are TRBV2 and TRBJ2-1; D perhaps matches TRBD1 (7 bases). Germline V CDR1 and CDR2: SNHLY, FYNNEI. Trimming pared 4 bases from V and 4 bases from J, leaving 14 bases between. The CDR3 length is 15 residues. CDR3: CASSGGGTVYNEQFF. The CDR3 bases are TGTGCCAGCAGTGGAGGGGGGACAGTATACAATGAGCAGTTCTTC.